The clone carrying this T cell receptor beta chain was detected a few times. The antigen is not known. This specimen belongs to a study of post-analysis software for immune sequencing data. On the study more broadly: Clinical courses comprised relapsing-remitting, secondary progressive and progressive-relapsing multiple sclerosis.

CDR3 length: 14 residues. V lost 6 bases and J 2 bases, leaving 13 bases between the germline ends. Germline loops: CDR1 KGHSH, CDR2 LQKENI. Study-level results: Significantly lower normalized Chao1 diversity was found in patients with multiple sclerosis relative to controls. Compared with controls, patients had more of five or six TRBV segments, including TRBV5-6, TRBV5-1 and TRBV20-1. Analysis by F measure revealed that same-batch samples clustered strongly together.

Unique molecular identifiers were built into the TCR beta cDNA libraries. Via MiXCR, TCRdb re-called the PCR reads, giving one row per CDR3 protein. The sample contains roughly 800,000 distinct CDR3 sequences, around 45% of which appear only once. The genes are TRBV18 and TRBJ2-5, with D tentatively TRBD2 (6 bases). The specimen sequenced was blood. The sequence was obtained from a girl aged 10-17 years with multiple sclerosis. CDR3 nucleotides: TGTGCCAGCTCCACGCGGAGGGATCAAGAGACCCAGTACTTC. It codes for CASSTRRDQETQYF.